The entry below describes one T cell receptor beta chain. This sample is drawn from a study of cytotoxic CD8 clonotypes in ibrutinib-treated CLL. As for the study in general: By median roughly 62 months, about 12 had progressed and approximately 14 stayed remitted; responses had been 2 complete and roughly 25 partial.

Investigators sought sequencing depths of between 1 in 200,000 and 1 in 1 million T cells. The method was immunoSEQ multiplex PCR; TCRdb's version includes in-frame clones alone and lacks a portion of them. The table has roughly 54,000 clones, around 60% seen once. This CDR3 has 15 amino acids. The germline V gene has CDR1 SQVTM and CDR2 ANQGSEA. With 6 bases removed from V and 0 bases from J, the gap between germline ends came to 17 bases. This sample comprised PBMCs, obtained after 24 months of ibrutinib treatment. The chain has TRBV29-1 and TRBJ1-1, with D possibly TRBD1 on 5 matching bases. The receptor's source is a human donor with chronic lymphocytic leukemia. CDR3 sequence reads: CSVRAGWGMNTEAFF. The DNA of the CDR3 is TGCAGCGTGAGAGCCGGGTGGGGGATGAACACTGAAGCTTTCTTT.